This entry features one TCR beta chain sequence. Antigen unknown. This sample is part of a study of T cells in Graves' hyperthyroidism and ophthalmopathy. Study-wide results and limits: A model built on 13 V-J features separated ophthalmopathy from stable hyperthyroidism.

Using RNA transcripts as the source, TCR beta CDR3 regions were amplified. HTBI primers were the set used in a first-round RT-PCR of the TCR CDR3. In TCRdb, the multiplex PCR reads were re-called with MiXCR into one record per CDR3 protein. This sample has hundreds of thousands of distinct CDR3 sequences; approximately 15% occur once, and the top ten carry more than 8.5%. Germline V lookup: CDR1 DFQATT, CDR2 SNEGSKA (reference sequence). V was pared by 6 bases and J by 7 bases, with 19 bases between. The CDR3 has 14 residues. The sequenced sample was blood. This sequence was found in a woman between 18 and 30 years old with Graves' hyperthyroidism. The rearrangement links TRBV20-1 to TRBJ1-5; the D gene is possibly TRBD1 (5 bases). The CDR3 DNA follows: TGCAGTGCCCAACGTGCAGGGTTAGGGCAGCCCCAGCATTTT. This encodes CSAQRAGLGQPQHF.